A single sample is the source of the 20 T cell receptor beta chains below, sequenced in a study of CD8 T cell repertoires and HIV-1 epitope variants. Measured with immunoSEQ multiplex PCR; TCRdb has only the in-frame clones, and not every one. This table has roughly 5,100 clones, about 63% appearing once. Antigens of these TCRs are unknown. The source material was cultured CD8+ T cells derived from PBMCs. These receptors were taken from a male donor with HIV.

The chain combines TRBV5-1 with TRBJ2-7, with D unclear. The CDR3 sequence is 14 residues long. V lost 4 bases, J lost 2 bases, and 13 bases lay in between. The germline V gene has CDR1 SGHRS and CDR2 YFSETQ. DNA of the CDR3: TGCGCCAGCAGCCCCCAATCGGGTACCTACGAGCAGTACTTC. Translating gives CASSPQSGTYEQYF.

The rearrangement links TRBV2 to TRBJ2-5; possible D gene TRBD1, 6 bases. Trimming took 3 bases from V and 7 from J, leaving 18 bases between them. The length of the CDR3 is 15 residues. Germline V lookup: CDR1 SNHLY, CDR2 FYNNEI. The CDR3 DNA sequence: TGTGCCAGCAGTGATCCGGACAGCGCTTGGGGGACCCAGTACTTC. As protein: CASSDPDSAWGTQYF.

The chain joins TRBV29-1 to TRBJ2-6; possibly TRBD2 for D (6 bases). Germline V CDR1 and CDR2: SQVTM, ANQGSEA. Trimming stripped 4 bases from V and 0 bases from J, with 7 bases between. This CDR3 is 14 amino acids long. CDR3 in amino acids: CSVGDFSGANVLTF. CDR3 nucleotide sequence: TGCAGCGTTGGGGACTTCTCTGGGGCCAACGTCCTGACTTTC.

The chain is built from TRBV7-3 and TRBJ2-3; 7 positions match TRBD2. Germline V gives CDR1 SGHTA, CDR2 FQGTGA. The CDR3 totals 16 residues. The J segment lost 3 bases and the V segment lost 3 bases, leaving 9 bases of the junction unmatched. The CDR3 protein is CASSFAIGGGTDTQYF. CDR3 nucleotide sequence: TGTGCCAGCAGCTTCGCGATAGGCGGGGGAACAGATACGCAGTATTTT.

This clone was counted once. V is TRBV27 and J is TRBJ2-3; D gene ambiguous. V was clipped by 6 bases and J by 0 bases, with 13 bases between them. The CDR3 extends over 15 amino acids. Germline V lookup: CDR1 MNHEY, CDR2 SMNVEV (reference sequence). The CDR3 sequence: CASSPVVGSTDTQYF. CDR3 DNA sequence: TGTGCCAGCAGCCCCGTCGTCGGTAGCACAGATACGCAGTATTTT.

This chain connects TRBV7-6 to TRBJ2-4; no definite D call. The germline V gene has CDR1 SGHVS and CDR2 FNYEAQ. The V end lost 3 bases, the J end lost 8 bases, and 17 bases lay between the germline ends. The CDR3 is 15 amino acids. CDR3 region: CASSLSDSTKDIQYF. The CDR3 DNA reads as TGTGCCAGCAGCTTGAGTGACTCAACAAAAGACATTCAGTACTTC.

This clone was recorded once. V and J are TRBV19 and TRBJ2-1; 10 bases are shared with TRBD1. Germline trimming cut 7 bases from V and 4 bases from J; bases unmatched to any gene: 4. The CDR3 sequence is 14 residues long. The germline CDR1 and CDR2 sequences are LNHDA and SQIVND (reference sequence). CDR3 DNA sequence: TGTGCCAGTACGGGACAGGGGACTTACAATGAGCAGTTCTTC. Encoded protein: CASTGQGTYNEQFF. Complete variable domain (other parts from reference TRBV19 and TRBJ2-1): DGGITQSPKYLFRKEGQNVTLSCEQNLNHDAMYWYRQDPGQGLRLIYYSQIVNDFQKGDIAEGYSVSREKKESFPLTVTSAQKNPTAFYLCASTGQGTYNEQFFGPGTRLTVL.

V and J are TRBV27 and TRBJ2-2; no clear D. Germline assignment: CDR1 MNHEY and CDR2 SMNVEV (reference sequence). CDR3 size: 16 residues. Trimming took 5 bases from V and 1 from J, leaving 14 bases between them. The CDR3 is CASSPSVFGNTGELFF. As DNA, the CDR3 is TGTGCCAGCAGTCCTTCCGTTTTTGGGAACACCGGGGAGCTGTTTTTT.

This chain links TRBV7-9 with TRBJ2-3; the D is unclear. Germline V gives CDR1 SEHNR, CDR2 FQNEAQ (reference sequence). V was shortened by 8 bases and J by 3 bases, with 9 bases between the two germline ends. CDR3 length equals 12 residues. Here the CDR3 reads CASRAGTDTQYF. The CDR3 DNA sequence: TGTGCCAGCCGCGCCGGAACAGATACGCAGTATTTT. The full variable domain, its missing parts supplied by reference TRBV7-9 and TRBJ2-3, is DTGVSQNPRHKITKRGQNVTFRCDPISEHNRLYWYRQTLGQGPEFLTYFQNEAQLEKSRLLSDRFSAERPKGSFSTLEIQRTEQGDSAMYLCASRAGTDTQYFGPGTRLTVL.

The gene calls are TRBV10-3 and TRBJ2-2; 7 bases match TRBD2. The CDR3 length is 15 residues. CDR1 is ENHRY, CDR2 SYGVKD, per germline. V gave up 4 bases and J gave up 4 bases; unmatched junction bases: 6. CDR3 in amino acids: CAISGVLASTGELFF. Here the CDR3 DNA reads TGTGCCATCAGTGGAGTACTAGCGAGCACCGGGGAGCTGTTTTTT.

This sequence joins TRBV7-6 and TRBJ1-1; the D is unclear. V was shortened by 1 base and J by 1 base, with 7 bases between the two germline ends. In germline, CDR1 is SGHVS, CDR2 FNYEAQ. The CDR3 covers 14 residues. The CDR3: CASSLGGGNTEAFF. In nucleotides, the CDR3 is TGTGCCAGCAGCTTAGGAGGAGGGAACACTGAAGCTTTCTTT.

This rearrangement joins TRBV6-6 to TRBJ1-1; TRBD1 matches at 10 bases. Trimming removed 10 bases from V and 2 bases from J; junction bases left unmatched: 4. The CDR3 has 13 amino acids. Looked up from germline, CDR1 is MNHNY and CDR2 is SVGAGI (reference sequence). The CDR3 sequence is CATRQGANTEAFF. The CDR3 region has the DNA TGTGCCACACGACAGGGGGCTAACACTGAAGCTTTCTTT.

The chain uses TRBV15 and TRBJ2-2, with TRBD1 matching 8 bases. Germline CDR1 LNHNV, CDR2 YYDKDF (reference sequence). With V trimmed by 1 base and J by 2 bases, 3 bases remained unmatched. The CDR3 has 16 residues. The CDR3 is CATSRGGQGNTGELFF. The CDR3 DNA sequence: TGTGCCACCAGCAGAGGAGGACAGGGAAACACCGGGGAGCTGTTTTTT. The whole variable domain, filled in from reference TRBV15 and TRBJ2-2, reads DAMVIQNPRYQVTQFGKPVTLSCSQTLNHNVMYWYQQKSSQAPKLLFHYYDKDFNNEADTPDNFQSRRPNTSFCFLDIRSPGLGDTAMYLCATSRGGQGNTGELFFGEGSRLTVL.

The V gene is TRBV7-9, the J gene TRBJ2-7; D gene unclear. V gave up 4 bases and J gave up 5 bases, with 15 bases separating them. Looked up from germline, CDR1 is SEHNR and CDR2 is FQNEAQ (reference sequence). This CDR3 is built from 14 residues. CDR3 bases: TGTGCCAGCAGCTCAGTCCGAAGACCGGACGAGCAGTACTTC. This codes for CASSSVRRPDEQYF.

V is TRBV27 and J is TRBJ1-2; 7 bases match TRBD1. Germline loops: CDR1 MNHEY, CDR2 SMNVEV (reference sequence). The CDR3 loop spans 16 amino acids. Unmatched junction bases numbered 13, after V lost 5 bases and J lost 4 bases. This CDR3 is CASSLSPGGPLYGYTF. The DNA for the CDR3 is TGTGCCAGCAGTCTGTCGCCAGGGGGTCCCCTCTATGGCTACACCTTC.

CDR3: CASSSLQGNEKLFF. Here the CDR3 DNA reads TGTGCCAGCAGCTCCCTTCAAGGCAACGAAAAACTGTTTTTT. This rearrangement joins TRBV27 to TRBJ1-4, with D unresolved. CDR1 and CDR2 (germline): MNHEY, SMNVEV (reference sequence). The V and J ends lost 6 bases and 8 bases respectively, with 16 bases between them. This CDR3 comprises 14 residues.

The chain uses TRBV19 and TRBJ1-5, with TRBD1 identical over 7 bases. Germline trimming cut 5 bases from V and 5 bases from J; bases unmatched to any gene: 6. Germline V gives CDR1 LNHDA, CDR2 SQIVND (reference sequence). The CDR3 is made up of 14 amino acids. This CDR3 is CASSDDRDDQPQHF. CDR3 in DNA: TGTGCCAGTAGTGATGACAGGGACGATCAGCCCCAGCATTTT.

This chain joins TRBV7-6 and TRBJ2-7; no definite D call. The germline V gene encodes CDR1 SGHVS and CDR2 FNYEAQ. V was cut by 2 bases and J by 1 base, with 9 bases left in between. The CDR3 spans 14 residues. The DNA for the CDR3 is TGTGCCAGCAGCTTACTGGACGGATCCTACGAGCAGTACTTC. Its translation: CASSLLDGSYEQYF.

The table lists this clone with a few counts. This chain uses TRBV7-9 with TRBJ2-6; TRBD1 matches 10 bases. With V trimmed by 4 bases and J by 4 bases, 7 bases remained unmatched. Per the germline V gene, CDR1 is SEHNR and CDR2 is FQNEAQ (reference sequence). This CDR3 region has 17 residues. CDR3 sequence reads: CASSSRQGAVGANVLTF. The CDR3 DNA follows: TGTGCCAGCAGCTCAAGACAGGGGGCGGTCGGGGCCAACGTCCTGACTTTC.

J is TRBJ2-1 and V is TRBV6-5; a possible D gene is TRBD2 (5 bases). V lost 2 bases to trimming and J lost 7 bases, with 6 bases between them. The V gene's germline CDR1 is MNHEY and CDR2 SVGAGI. This CDR3 spans 12 amino acids. In DNA, the CDR3 is TGTGCCAGCAGTTACACGGGGAATGAGCAGTTCTTC. Amino acids: CASSYTGNEQFF.